This T cell receptor (beta chain) was sequenced in a study of cytomegalovirus exposure and HLA in healthy donors. Study findings and constraints: Reported performance of the classifier showed diagnosis of cytomegalovirus status with high specificity and sensitivity.

Researchers ran the PCR with 60 Vbeta and 13 Jbeta primers. Method: immunoSEQ multiplex PCR; TCRdb's copy keeps in-frame clones and lacks some. The table has about 98,000 clones, about two thirds seen once. On this clone itself: Antigen unknown.

Though nominally healthy at sampling, donors likely had unrecorded immune exposures. Source material: PBMCs. The sequence derives from a man aged 50 to 59 in good health and CMV-seronegative.

CDR3 protein: CASSRGGSNTGELFF. CDR3 DNA: TGTGCCAGCAGTCGGGGGGGGTCGAACACCGGGGAGCTGTTTTTT. The V gene is TRBV28, the J gene TRBJ2-2; 8 bases are a match to TRBD2. V trimming: 5 bases; J trimming: 0 bases; junction bases outside the gene matches: 2. CDR1 and CDR2 (germline): MDHEN, SYDVKM. The CDR3 has 15 residues.